These 26 T cell receptor beta chains share one sample of origin, sequenced in a study of Ad26.COV2.S vaccination and SARS-CoV-2 variants. Indicated treatment: about 20 received Ad26.COV2.S at low or high dose, single or two shots; several received placebo; per-sample allocation not given. The samples date from day 63 after the first vaccine or placebo injection. Profiled with immunoSEQ multiplex PCR; TCRdb holds only in-frame clones, not every one. This table has roughly 380,000 clones, approximately 90% appearing once. The sequenced sample was peripheral blood, obtained in a trial of Ad26.COV2.S vaccine versus placebo. These receptors were taken from a person aged 18 to 65 who received the Ad26.COV2.S COVID-19 vaccine or a placebo.

In this sample, this clone turned up once. The rearrangement uses TRBV5-1 and TRBJ2-1; 8 bases line up with TRBD1. With 7 bases clipped from V and 12 bases from J, the junction kept 6 bases outside the gene matches. This CDR3 is built from 11 residues. Germline CDR1 is SGHRS and CDR2 is YFSETQ. CDR3 nucleotides: TGCGCCAGCGGAATCGGGACAGGGCAGTTCTTC. It translates to CASGIGTGQFF.

The V gene is TRBV28, the J gene TRBJ2-5; D is possibly TRBD2 (6 bases). Germline CDR1 reads MDHEN; CDR2 reads SYDVKM. CDR3 size: 14 residues. V lost 6 bases and J 5 bases, leaving 16 bases between the germline ends. CDR3 sequence reads: CASRGNLGRETQYF. The CDR3 DNA follows: TGTGCCAGCAGGGGAAACTTAGGGAGGGAGACCCAGTACTTC. The full variable domain, its missing parts supplied by reference TRBV28 and TRBJ2-5, is DVKVTQSSRYLVKRTGEKVFLECVQDMDHENMFWYRQDPGLGLRLIYFSYDVKMKEKGDIPEGYSVSREKKERFSLILESASTNQTSMYLCASRGNLGRETQYFGPGTRLLVL.

This clone was seen a single time. The chain uses TRBV19 and TRBJ1-4; D is uncertain. The V end was cut by 3 bases, the J end by 0 bases, with 5 bases between. Germline-derived CDR1 and CDR2 are LNHDA and SQIVND (reference sequence). This CDR3 spans 14 amino acids. The CDR3 DNA reads as TGTGCCAGTAGTATTGATTCAACTAATGAAAAACTGTTTTTT. As protein: CASSIDSTNEKLFF.

The chain joins TRBV21-1 to TRBJ2-7; the tabulated D call, TRBD1, remains unverified against the DNA. TRBV21-1 is a documented pseudogene. There are 16 residues in the CDR3. CDR3 sequence: CASSKTVRWTGCEQYF. CDR3 DNA: TGTGCCAGCAGCAAGACTGTTAGGTGGACAGGGTGCGAGCAGTACTTC.

Here the CDR3 DNA reads TGCGCCAGCAGCCAATTGATCGTTCTCTACAATGAGCAGTTCTTC. Its translation: CASSQLIVLYNEQFF. The chain combines TRBV4-1 with TRBJ2-1, with unresolved D. Germline V gene data show CDR1 as MGHRA and CDR2 as YSYEKL. CDR3 size: 15 residues. V lost 2 bases to trimming and J lost 3 bases, with 11 bases between them.

In this sample, this clone turned up once. The chain is built from TRBV7-6 and TRBJ1-4; 10 bases match TRBD1. V shed 5 bases and J 4 bases; nucleotides not matched to a gene: 7. Looked up from germline, CDR1 is SGHVS and CDR2 is FNYEAQ. The CDR3 runs to 16 residues. The DNA of the CDR3 is TGTGCCAGCAGCCCCGACAGGGGGCTGCTTAATGAAAAACTGTTTTTT. Protein: CASSPDRGLLNEKLFF.

The chain combines TRBV25-1 with TRBJ1-2; TRBD1 matches at 7 bases. The CDR3 is 15 amino acids. The ends lost 3 bases at V and 2 bases at J; junction bases unmatched: 6. Germline CDR1 is MGHDK and CDR2 is SYGVNS. The CDR3 coding sequence is TGTGCCAGCAGTGACCAAGACAGGGCGAACTATGGCTACACCTTC. Residues: CASSDQDRANYGYTF.

The rearrangement links TRBV5-1 to TRBJ1-2, with 9 nucleotides matching TRBD1. The V gene end was trimmed by 1 base and the J gene end by 2 bases; junction bases not matched to a gene: 6. Germline lookup yields CDR1 SGHRS and CDR2 YFSETQ. This CDR3 has 16 residues. CDR3 sequence reads: CASSLITGTGNYGYTF. CDR3 coding DNA: TGCGCCAGCAGCTTGATAACCGGGACAGGGAACTATGGCTACACCTTC.

The chain combines TRBV28 with TRBJ2-3; no firm D call. The V end lost 6 bases, the J end lost 9 bases, and 22 bases lay between the germline ends. The CDR3 is made up of 15 amino acids. Germline CDR1 is MDHEN and CDR2 is SYDVKM. CDR3 sequence (DNA): TGTGCCAGCAGGTTGTCCCGGCGTTACGGTCGAACGCAGTATTTT. It encodes CASRLSRRYGRTQYF.

V and J are TRBV11-2 and TRBJ1-3; TRBD1 might be the D (5 bases). The CDR3 totals 17 residues. V was pared by 3 bases and J by 3 bases, with 18 bases between. Germline V lookup: CDR1 SGHAT, CDR2 FQNNGV. The CDR3 bases are TGTGCCAGCAGCTTTCGGACAACGCGAGGGAGTGGAAACACCATATATTTT. Amino acids: CASSFRTTRGSGNTIYF.

The chain recombines TRBV28 with TRBJ2-7, with 10 positions matching TRBD1. J lost 7 bases, V lost 5 bases, and 8 bases had no gene match. Germline V gene lookup returns CDR1 MDHEN and CDR2 SYDVKM. The CDR3 runs to 14 residues. CDR3 amino acids: CASSLTGTGDEQYF. The CDR3 nucleotides are TGTGCCAGCAGTCTCACCGGGACAGGGGATGAGCAGTACTTC. The full variable domain, rest sourced from reference TRBV28 and TRBJ2-7, is DVKVTQSSRYLVKRTGEKVFLECVQDMDHENMFWYRQDPGLGLRLIYFSYDVKMKEKGDIPEGYSVSREKKERFSLILESASTNQTSMYLCASSLTGTGDEQYFGPGTRLTVT.

This chain links TRBV28 with TRBJ1-2; possible D gene TRBD1, 5 bases. Germline V gene sequence: CDR1 MDHEN, CDR2 SYDVKM. Trimming took off 5 bases at V and 2 bases at J, with 9 bases between the two ends. CDR3 length: 13 residues. The CDR3 coding sequence is TGTGCCAGCAGTGACACAGGAAACTATGGCTACACCTTC. Its protein product is CASSDTGNYGYTF.

V usage is TRBV7-8 and J usage is TRBJ1-1; D is perhaps TRBD1 (6 bases). The V gene lost 5 bases and the J gene lost 2 bases, with 12 bases spanning the gap. This CDR3 is 14 amino acids long. Germline V lookup: CDR1 SGHVS, CDR2 FQNEAQ. In DNA, the CDR3 is TGTGCCAGCAGCCTAGGACAGACTAACACTGAAGCTTTCTTT. It codes for CASSLGQTNTEAFF.

The chain joins TRBV4-1 to TRBJ2-5; 7 bases match TRBD2. The germline V gene encodes CDR1 MGHRA and CDR2 YSYEKL. The CDR3 loop spans 16 amino acids. V dropped 0 bases and J dropped 2; count of bases not matched to a gene: 6. This CDR3 reads CASSQDPQGGQETQYF. CDR3 nucleotide sequence: TGCGCCAGCAGCCAAGATCCGCAGGGAGGGCAAGAGACCCAGTACTTC.

The J gene is TRBJ2-7, the V gene TRBV5-4, with D maybe TRBD1 (5 bases). This CDR3 is 15 amino acids long. Trimming cost V 4 bases and J 6 bases, with 20 bases left between them. Germline-derived CDR1 and CDR2 are SGHNT and YYREEE (reference sequence). This CDR3 is CASSGEWGGASEQYF. The CDR3 region has the DNA TGTGCCAGCAGCGGGGAATGGGGTGGGGCTAGCGAGCAGTACTTC.

The rearrangement joins TRBV7-9 to TRBJ2-5; D ambiguous. The CDR3 has 12 residues. V was trimmed by 7 bases and J by 4 bases, leaving 10 bases between them. CDR1 and CDR2 from the germline V gene are SEHNR and FQNEAQ (reference sequence). The CDR3: CASIDRRETQYF. The CDR3 region has the DNA TGTGCCAGCATCGACCGCAGAGAGACCCAGTACTTC.

With respect to this clone: This sample also contains other DNA sequences that code for the same CDR3. The rearrangement joins TRBV9 to TRBJ1-4; 7 bases line up with TRBD1. The germline V gene encodes CDR1 SGDLS and CDR2 YYNGEE. The CDR3 covers 14 residues. The V and J ends lost 3 bases and 4 bases, in that order; junction bases with no gene match: 3. This CDR3 is CASSDTGDNEKLFF. CDR3 nucleotide sequence: TGTGCCAGCAGCGATACAGGGGATAATGAAAAACTGTTTTTT.

This clone was seen once. V and J are TRBV5-6 and TRBJ2-7; 7 bases agree with TRBD1. The CDR3 extends over 15 amino acids. CDR1 and CDR2 from the germline V gene are SGHDT and YYEEEE. The trim removed 7 bases at V and 3 bases at J, leaving 13 bases unmatched. This CDR3 is CASGRTGYLFYEQYF. The CDR3 DNA reads TGTGCCAGCGGACGGACAGGATACCTCTTCTACGAGCAGTACTTC. Complete variable domain (other parts from reference TRBV5-6 and TRBJ2-7): DAGVTQSPTHLIKTRGQQVTLRCSPKSGHDTVSWYQQALGQGPQFIFQYYEEEERQRGNFPDRFSGHQFPNYSSELNVNALLLGDSALYLCASGRTGYLFYEQYFGPGTRLTVT.

This clone was seen more than once but under ten times. This chain joins TRBV6-6 and TRBJ2-5; D is uncertain. This CDR3 has 13 amino acids. Germline V gene data show CDR1 as MNHNY and CDR2 as SVGAGI (reference sequence). Trimming stripped 6 bases from V and 3 bases from J, with 11 bases between. CDR3 loop: CASSRRAEETQYF. CDR3 nucleotides: TGTGCCAGCAGCCGCCGCGCAGAAGAGACCCAGTACTTC.

The CDR3 DNA sequence: TGTGCCTGGAGTGCCGTCCCGGGTAGAGTCAGCAATCAGCCCCAGCATTTT. It encodes CAWSAVPGRVSNQPQHF. The rearrangement links TRBV30 to TRBJ1-5; D is uncertain. The CDR3 is 17 amino acids. Between the trimmed V and J ends, which lost 1 base and 1 base, there was a span of 17 bases. Germline V CDR1 and CDR2: GTSNPN, SVGIG (reference sequence).

This clone was seen just once. The genes are TRBV12-3 or TRBV12-4 and TRBJ1-4; possible D gene TRBD1, 5 bases. V gave up 4 bases and J gave up 8 bases, with 11 bases separating them. This CDR3 has 13 amino acids. This chain's CDR3 is CASSSSQGEKLFF. CDR3 DNA: TGTGCCAGCAGTTCTTCTCAGGGAGAAAAACTGTTTTTT.

The chain joins TRBV6-1 to TRBJ1-6, with TRBD1 as a possible D gene (5 bases). Trimming took off 0 bases at V and 8 bases at J, with 14 bases between the two ends. CDR1 MNHNS and CDR2 SASEGT come from the germline V gene. This CDR3 is built from 16 residues. In DNA, the CDR3 is TGTGCCAGCAGTGAAGCGCGAGGGGTCAGGGATTCACCCCTCCACTTT. It yields the protein CASSEARGVRDSPLHF.

The chain uses TRBV3-1 (or the pseudogene TRBV3-2) and TRBJ2-5; 12 nucleotides line up with TRBD2. The CDR3 totals 17 residues. Germline loops: CDR1 LGHDT, CDR2 YNNKEL (reference sequence). Germline trimming cut 7 bases from V and 2 bases from J; bases unmatched to any gene: 11. The DNA for the CDR3 is TGTGCCAGCACCAAAGACCGGACTAGCGGGGCTCAAGAGACCCAGTACTTC. This sequence encodes CASTKDRTSGAQETQYF.

The chain couples TRBV11-2 to TRBJ2-1, with TRBD1 matching 7 bases. There are 14 residues in the CDR3. Per the germline V gene, CDR1 is SGHAT and CDR2 is FQNNGV. Germline trimming cut 5 bases from V and 7 bases from J; bases unmatched to any gene: 8. The CDR3, as DNA: TGTGCCAGCAGCATTCGGGACAGCCATAATGAGCAGTTCTTC. This gives the protein CASSIRDSHNEQFF.

This chain connects TRBV5-1 to TRBJ2-7; 7 bases line up with TRBD2. From germline, CDR1 is SGHRS and CDR2 YFSETQ. J was trimmed by 5 bases and V by 4 bases; bases with no gene match: 6. This CDR3 comprises 13 residues. The chain's CDR3 is CASSRGEGNEQYF. For the CDR3, the DNA is TGCGCCAGCAGCCGGGGGGAGGGAAACGAGCAGTACTTC.

V gene TRBV7-2 combines with J gene TRBJ2-7; D gene uncertain. This CDR3 spans 14 amino acids. The germline CDR1 and CDR2 sequences are SGHTA and FQGNSA. V lost 1 base, J lost 0 bases, and 7 bases lay in between. The CDR3 DNA sequence: TGTGCCAGCAGCTTAGACCAGAACTCCTACGAGCAGTACTTC. Protein sequence: CASSLDQNSYEQYF.